The source of this T cell receptor beta chain is a study of PD-L1 blockade in urothelial cancer. Study background: T cell content in blood samples showed a median of about 140,000.

Time point denoted: pretreatment peripheral blood. Only in-frame clones appear in the TCRdb table, and some are missing; sequencing was by immunoSEQ multiplex PCR. Here the sample spans about 56,000 clones, 65% to 90% being singletons. Trimming removed 0 bases at V and 5 bases at J, with 5 bases between. The CDR3 extends over 13 amino acids. Germline V lookup: CDR1 MDHEN, CDR2 SYDVKM. The chain combines TRBV28 with TRBJ1-5; D not certain. This sample comprised PBMCs, obtained around atezolizumab (anti-PD-L1) treatment. This TCR was recovered from a man in his 70s with urothelial cancer. The CDR3 spells CASSLWADQPQHF. The CDR3 DNA follows: TGTGCCAGCAGTTTATGGGCGGATCAGCCCCAGCATTTT.